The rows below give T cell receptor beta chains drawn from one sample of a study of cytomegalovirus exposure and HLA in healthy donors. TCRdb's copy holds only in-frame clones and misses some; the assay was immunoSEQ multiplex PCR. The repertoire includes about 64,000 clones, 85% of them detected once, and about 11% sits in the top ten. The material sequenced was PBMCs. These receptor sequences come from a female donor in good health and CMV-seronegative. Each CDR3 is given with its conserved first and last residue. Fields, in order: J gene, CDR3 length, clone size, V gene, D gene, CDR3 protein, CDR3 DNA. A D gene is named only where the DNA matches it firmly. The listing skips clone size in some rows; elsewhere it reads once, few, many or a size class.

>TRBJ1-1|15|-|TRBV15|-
CATSRDGRVNTEAFF
TGTGCCACCAGCAGAGATGGCAGGGTGAACACTGAAGCTTTCTTT
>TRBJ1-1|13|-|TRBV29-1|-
CSVVGRVGTEAFF
TGCAGCGTTGTCGGCAGGGTAGGGACTGAAGCTTTCTTT
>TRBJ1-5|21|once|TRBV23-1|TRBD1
CASSQRGMVTGEMRSNQPQHF
TGCGCCAGCAGTCAACGCGGTATGGTGACAGGGGAAATGAGGAGCAATCAGCCCCAGCATTTT
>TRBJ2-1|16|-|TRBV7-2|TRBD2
CASSFRTSGRYNEQFF
TGTGCCAGCAGCTTCCGGACTAGCGGGAGATACAATGAGCAGTTCTTC
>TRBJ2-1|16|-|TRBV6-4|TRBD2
CASSRTSGGGYNEQFF
TGTGCCAGCAGCCGGACTAGCGGGGGGGGCTACAATGAGCAGTTCTTC
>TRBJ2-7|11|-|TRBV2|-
CANHSGYEQYF
TGTGCCAACCACTCAGGTTACGAGCAGTACTTC
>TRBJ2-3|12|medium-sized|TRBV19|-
CASRLSGDTQYF
TGTGCCAGTAGACTATCCGGAGATACGCAGTATTTT
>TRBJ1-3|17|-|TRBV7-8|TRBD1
CASSLAVGRGSGNTIYF
TGTGCCAGCAGCTTAGCGGTTGGCAGGGGGTCAGGAAACACCATATATTTT
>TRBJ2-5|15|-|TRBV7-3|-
CASSPTSGTQETQYF
TGTGCCAGCAGCCCGACTAGTGGGACCCAAGAGACCCAGTACTTC
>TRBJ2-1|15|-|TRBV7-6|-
CASSLSASSYNEQFF
TGTGCCAGCAGCTTAAGTGCTAGCAGTTACAATGAGCAGTTCTTC
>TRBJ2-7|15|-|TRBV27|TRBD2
CASSEVISGIYEQYF
TGTGCCAGCAGTGAGGTGATTAGCGGGATCTACGAGCAGTACTTC
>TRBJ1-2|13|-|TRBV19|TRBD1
CASSIGQGYGYTF
TGTGCCAGTAGTATAGGACAGGGTTATGGCTACACCTTC
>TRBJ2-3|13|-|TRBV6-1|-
CASTPRQTDTQYF
TGTGCCAGCACCCCCAGACAGACAGATACGCAGTATTTT
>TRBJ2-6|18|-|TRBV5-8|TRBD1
CASSLSGQGIPGANVLTF
TGTGCCAGCAGCTTGTCTGGACAGGGGATCCCTGGGGCCAACGTCCTGACTTTC
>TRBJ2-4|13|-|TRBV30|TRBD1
CAWSRQGINIQYF
TGTGCCTGGAGTAGACAGGGGATAAACATTCAGTACTTC
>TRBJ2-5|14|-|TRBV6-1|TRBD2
CASSEGLAEETQYF
TGTGCCAGCAGTGAGGGGCTAGCGGAAGAGACCCAGTACTTC
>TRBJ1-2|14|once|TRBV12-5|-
CASGPSGSPNGYTF
TGTGCTAGTGGTCCCTCCGGGTCCCCGAATGGCTACACCTTC
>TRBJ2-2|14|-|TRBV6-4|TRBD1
CASSTTGESGELFF
TGTGCCAGCAGTACCACAGGGGAAAGCGGGGAGCTGTTTTTT
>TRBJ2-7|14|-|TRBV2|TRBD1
CASSPGTGAYEQYF
TGTGCCAGCAGTCCCGGGACAGGGGCATACGAGCAGTACTTC
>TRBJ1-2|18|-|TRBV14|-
CASSPRPSKIAANYGYTF
TGTGCCAGCAGCCCGCGGCCCTCAAAGATAGCAGCTAACTATGGCTACACCTTC
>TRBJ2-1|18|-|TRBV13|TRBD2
CASSSPGGGVGSYNEQFF
TGTGCCAGCAGCTCCCCCGGGGGAGGGGTGGGCTCCTACAATGAGCAGTTCTTC
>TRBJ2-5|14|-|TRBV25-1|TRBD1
CASSRDRGMGTQYF
TGTGCCAGCAGCCGGGACAGGGGGATGGGGACCCAGTACTTC
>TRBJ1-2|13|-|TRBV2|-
CASRGDTVYGYTF
TGTGCCAGTAGAGGGGACACAGTATATGGCTACACCTTC
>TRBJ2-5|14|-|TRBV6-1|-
CASSLRGGGETQYF
TGTGCCAGCAGCTTGAGGGGGGGCGGAGAGACCCAGTACTTC
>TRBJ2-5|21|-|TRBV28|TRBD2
CASSLRRPRGPSGRRQETQYF
TGTGCCAGCAGTTTACGAAGGCCACGGGGTCCTAGCGGGAGAAGGCAAGAGACCCAGTACTTC
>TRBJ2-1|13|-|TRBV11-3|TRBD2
CASSPRLAGEQFF
TGTGCCAGCAGCCCTCGACTAGCGGGAGAGCAGTTCTTC
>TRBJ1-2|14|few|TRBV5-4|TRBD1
CASSLMGTGGGYTF
TGTGCCAGCAGCCTCATGGGGACAGGGGGTGGCTACACCTTC
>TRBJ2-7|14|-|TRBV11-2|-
CASSVPDSSYEQYF
TGTGCCAGCAGCGTCCCGGACAGCTCCTACGAGCAGTACTTC
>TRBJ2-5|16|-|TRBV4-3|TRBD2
CASSQGTSGIGETQYF
TGCGCCAGCAGCCAAGGGACTAGCGGGATCGGGGAGACCCAGTACTTC
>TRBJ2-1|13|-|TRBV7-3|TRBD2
CASSLTSGDEQFF
TGTGCCAGCAGCTTAACTAGCGGGGATGAGCAGTTCTTC
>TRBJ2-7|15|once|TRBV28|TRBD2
CASSPPGRAFDEQYF
TGTGCCAGCAGTCCGCCGGGGAGGGCTTTCGACGAGCAGTACTTC
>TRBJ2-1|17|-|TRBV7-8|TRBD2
CASSSGLAASSYNEQFF
TGTGCCAGCAGCTCGGGACTAGCGGCCAGCTCCTACAATGAGCAGTTCTTC
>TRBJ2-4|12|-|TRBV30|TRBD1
CAWSVLGQGVFF
TGTGCCTGGAGTGTACTCGGACAGGGCGTATTCTTC
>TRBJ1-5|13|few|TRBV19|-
CASSPELNQPQHF
TGTGCCAGTAGTCCAGAATTGAATCAGCCCCAGCATTTT
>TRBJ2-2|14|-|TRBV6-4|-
CASRTRTGAGELFF
TGTGCCAGCAGGACCCGGACGGGGGCCGGGGAGCTGTTTTTT